The source of this TCR beta chain is a study of T-cell memory formation after mild COVID-19. TCRdb used MiXCR to reprocess the 5' RACE reads, holding one entry per CDR3 protein. The sample lists around 510,000 distinct CDR3 sequences; about a fifth were seen once. The sample holds a few counts of this clonotype. The V gene lost 7 bases and the J gene lost 8 bases, with 20 bases spanning the gap. This CDR3 comprises 14 residues. This TCR came from an adult woman who had mild COVID-19 (a few samples of this study predate the infection). Cell type and time point are not known. The chain combines TRBV12-3 or TRBV12-4 with TRBJ1-1; D not certain. The sample was PBMCs or a T cell subset sorted from them (not recorded which). The CDR3 nucleotides read TGTGCCAGCACCGAAAATATCGGGCTAAGAGAAGCTTTCTTT. It specifies CASTENIGLREAFF.